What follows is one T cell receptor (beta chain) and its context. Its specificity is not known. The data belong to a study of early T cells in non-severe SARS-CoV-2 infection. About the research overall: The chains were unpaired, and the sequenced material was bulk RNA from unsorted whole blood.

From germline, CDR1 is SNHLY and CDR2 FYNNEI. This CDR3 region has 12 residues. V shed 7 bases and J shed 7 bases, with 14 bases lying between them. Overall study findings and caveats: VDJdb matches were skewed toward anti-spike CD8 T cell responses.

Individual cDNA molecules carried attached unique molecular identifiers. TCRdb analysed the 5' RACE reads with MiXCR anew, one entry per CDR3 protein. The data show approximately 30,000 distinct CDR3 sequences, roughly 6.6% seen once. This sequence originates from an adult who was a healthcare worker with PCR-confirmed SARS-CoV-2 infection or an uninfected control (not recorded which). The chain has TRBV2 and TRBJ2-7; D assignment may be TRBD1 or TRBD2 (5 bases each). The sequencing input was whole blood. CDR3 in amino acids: CASTWDLGEQYF. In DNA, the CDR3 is TGTGCCAGCACCTGGGACCTGGGGGAGCAGTACTTC. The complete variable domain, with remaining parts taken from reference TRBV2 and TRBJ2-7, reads EPEVTQTPSHQVTQMGQEVILRCVPISNHLYFYWYRQILGQKVEFLVSFYNNEISEKSEIFDDQFSVERPDGSNFTLKIRSTKLEDSAMYFCASTWDLGEQYFGPGTRLTVT.